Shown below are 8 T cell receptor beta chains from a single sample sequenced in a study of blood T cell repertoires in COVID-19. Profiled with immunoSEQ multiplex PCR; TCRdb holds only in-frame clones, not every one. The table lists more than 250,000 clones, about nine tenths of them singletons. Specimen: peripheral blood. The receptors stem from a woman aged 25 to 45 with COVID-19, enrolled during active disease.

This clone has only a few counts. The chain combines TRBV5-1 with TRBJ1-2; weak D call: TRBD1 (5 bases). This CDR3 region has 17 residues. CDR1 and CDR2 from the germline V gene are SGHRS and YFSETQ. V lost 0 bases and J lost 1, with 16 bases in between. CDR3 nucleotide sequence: TGCGCCAGCAGCTTGGGGCCAGGGAGGGATTTTAACTATGGCTACACCTTC. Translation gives CASSLGPGRDFNYGYTF. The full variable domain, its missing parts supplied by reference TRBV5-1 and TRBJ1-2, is KAGVTQTPRYLIKTRGQQVTLSCSPISGHRSVSWYQQTPGQGLQFLFEYFSETQRNKGNFPGRFSGRQFSNSRSEMNVSTLELGDSALYLCASSLGPGRDFNYGYTFGSGTRLTVV.

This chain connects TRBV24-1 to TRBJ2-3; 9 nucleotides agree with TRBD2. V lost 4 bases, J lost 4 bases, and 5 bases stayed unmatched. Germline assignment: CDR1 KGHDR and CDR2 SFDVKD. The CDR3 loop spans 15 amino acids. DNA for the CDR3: TGTGCCACCAGTGACCGGGCTAGCGGGGCAGATACGCAGTATTTT. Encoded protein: CATSDRASGADTQYF.

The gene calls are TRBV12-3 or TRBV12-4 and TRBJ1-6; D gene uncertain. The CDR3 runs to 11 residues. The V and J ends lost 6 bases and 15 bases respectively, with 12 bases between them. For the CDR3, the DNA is TGTGCCAGCAGCCACGCCAGTAACCTCCACTTT. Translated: CASSHASNLHF.

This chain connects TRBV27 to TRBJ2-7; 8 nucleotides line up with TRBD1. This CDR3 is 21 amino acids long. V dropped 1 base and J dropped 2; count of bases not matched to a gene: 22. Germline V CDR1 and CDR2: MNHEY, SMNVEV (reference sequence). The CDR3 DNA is TGTGCCAGCAGTTTATGGCCTCCCGAGACAGGGGTCTCACTTAAGGCCTACGAGCAGTACTTC. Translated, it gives CASSLWPPETGVSLKAYEQYF.

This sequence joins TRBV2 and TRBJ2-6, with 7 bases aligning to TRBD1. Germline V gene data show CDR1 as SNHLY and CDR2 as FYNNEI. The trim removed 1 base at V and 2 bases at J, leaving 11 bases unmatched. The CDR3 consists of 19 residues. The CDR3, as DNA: TGTGCCAGCAGTGAAGGGGCGACAGGGATGGACACTGGGGCCAACGTCCTGACTTTC. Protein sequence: CASSEGATGMDTGANVLTF.

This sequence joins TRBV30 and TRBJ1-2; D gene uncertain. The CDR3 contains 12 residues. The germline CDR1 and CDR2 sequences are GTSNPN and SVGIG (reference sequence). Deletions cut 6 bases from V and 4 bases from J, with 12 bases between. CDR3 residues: CACRPVVYGYTF. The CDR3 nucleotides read TGTGCCTGCCGCCCTGTAGTCTATGGCTACACCTTC. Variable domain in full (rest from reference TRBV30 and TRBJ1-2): SQTIHQWPATLVQPVGSPLSLECTVEGTSNPNLYWYRQAAGRGLQLLFYSVGIGQISSEVPQNLSASRPQDRQFILSSKKLLLSDSGFYLCACRPVVYGYTFGSGTRLTVV.

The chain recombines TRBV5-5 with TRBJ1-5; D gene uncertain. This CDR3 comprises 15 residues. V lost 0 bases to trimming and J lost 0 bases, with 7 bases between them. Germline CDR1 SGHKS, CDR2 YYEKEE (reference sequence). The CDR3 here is CASSLGPISNQPQHF. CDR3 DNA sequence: TGTGCCAGCAGCTTGGGGCCGATTAGCAATCAGCCCCAGCATTTT.

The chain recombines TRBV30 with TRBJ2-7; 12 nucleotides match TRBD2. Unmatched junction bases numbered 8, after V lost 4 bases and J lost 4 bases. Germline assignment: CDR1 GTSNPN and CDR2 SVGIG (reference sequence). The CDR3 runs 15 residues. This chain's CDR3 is CAWTRTSGEDYEQYF. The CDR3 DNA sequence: TGTGCCTGGACCCGGACTAGCGGGGAAGATTACGAGCAGTACTTC.